These 18 T cell receptor beta chains originate from one sample sequenced in a study of shared clonotypes between healthy human individuals. Libraries were prepared by immunoSEQ multiplex PCR; TCRdb keeps only in-frame clonotypes and omits some of them. Of hundreds of thousands of clones detected, around 73% appear once; the ten largest clones hold under 2%. The sequencing sample was made of memory CD4+ T cells sorted from blood. Subset reported: CD45RA-negative fraction. The receptors were sampled from a woman aged 25 to 39 in good health.

The CDR3 spells CASSINPSGRMNEQFF. For the CDR3, the DNA is TGTGCCAGCAGCATCAACCCTAGCGGGAGGATGAATGAGCAGTTCTTC. The chain employs TRBV11-2 and TRBJ2-1, with 11 bases lining up with TRBD2. The CDR3 is 16 amino acids. V was pared by 5 bases and J by 7 bases, with 10 bases of the junction left unmatched. Germline CDR1 SGHAT, CDR2 FQNNGV.

This clone has just a few counts. The V call is TRBV12-2, the J call TRBJ2-7; the listed D gene, TRBD2, was not tested against the DNA. TRBV12-2 is a documented pseudogene. The CDR3 is made up of 15 amino acids. CDR3 bases: TGTGCAAGTCGCTTAGGAGTGAGGCGAGCCTACGAGCAGTACTTC. Protein: CASRLGVRRAYEQYF.

The chain joins TRBV14 to TRBJ2-7; no clear D gene. Germline values: CDR1 SGHDN, CDR2 FVKESK. CDR3 length equals 11 residues. V was clipped by 3 bases and J by 3 bases, with 3 bases between them. CDR3 loop: CASSHVYEQYF. The CDR3, as DNA: TGTGCCAGCAGCCACGTCTACGAGCAGTACTTC.

The rearrangement uses TRBV27 and TRBJ2-7; TRBD2 matches at 8 bases. The CDR3 is 14 residues long. After removal of 6 bases from V and 0 bases from J, the junction contained 4 bases not matched to a gene. The germline V gene has CDR1 MNHEY and CDR2 SMNVEV (reference sequence). The CDR3 here is CASRLAGYSYEQYF. Written as DNA, the CDR3 is TGTGCCAGCAGGTTAGCGGGGTACTCCTACGAGCAGTACTTC.

In this sample, this clone turned up once. The rearrangement uses TRBV19 and TRBJ1-5; no clear D. There are 14 residues in the CDR3. Germline assignment: CDR1 LNHDA and CDR2 SQIVND (reference sequence). V shed 4 bases and J shed 5 bases, with 12 bases lying between them. CDR3 sequence (DNA): TGTGCCAGTAGTAACACGGGTGGAGATCAGCCCCAGCATTTT. This sequence encodes CASSNTGGDQPQHF.

This rearrangement joins TRBV2 to TRBJ2-1, with TRBD1 matching 12 bases. The V gene's germline CDR1 is SNHLY and CDR2 FYNNEI. This CDR3 is built from 15 residues. V dropped 6 bases and J dropped 5; count of bases not matched to a gene: 5. CDR3 sequence (DNA): TGTGCCAGCAGCGGGACAGGGGGCAGGAACAATGAGCAGTTCTTC. Translation: CASSGTGGRNNEQFF. Based on the CDR3 plus reference TRBV2 and TRBJ2-1, the full variable domain is EPEVTQTPSHQVTQMGQEVILRCVPISNHLYFYWYRQILGQKVEFLVSFYNNEISEKSEIFDDQFSVERPDGSNFTLKIRSTKLEDSAMYFCASSGTGGRNNEQFFGPGTRLTVL.

The rearrangement links TRBV28 to TRBJ2-7; D is undetermined. Trimming shortened V by 5 bases and J by 2 bases, and 10 bases separated the two germline ends. Germline assignment: CDR1 MDHEN and CDR2 SYDVKM. The CDR3 loop spans 13 amino acids. The CDR3 sequence is CASSPSWTYEQYF. The CDR3 DNA reads TGTGCCAGCAGTCCCTCTTGGACCTACGAGCAGTACTTC.

V gene TRBV7-2 combines with J gene TRBJ2-1; TRBD2 matches 8 bases. With V trimmed by 4 bases and J by 8 bases, 13 bases remained unmatched. The germline CDR1 and CDR2 sequences are SGHTA and FQGNSA. The CDR3 runs to 16 residues. Here the CDR3 reads CASSSTVLAGTHEQFF. Here the CDR3 DNA reads TGTGCCAGCAGCTCGACAGTTTTAGCGGGAACGCATGAGCAGTTCTTC.

The chain joins TRBV2 to TRBJ2-1; D is tentatively TRBD1 or TRBD2 (5 bases each). The CDR3 spans 14 residues. The germline CDR1 and CDR2 sequences are SNHLY and FYNNEI. Trimming stripped 6 bases from V and 4 bases from J, with 13 bases between. CDR3 region: CASRGETTYNEQFF. The CDR3 bases are TGTGCCAGCAGGGGGGAAACAACTTACAATGAGCAGTTCTTC.

This clone was picked up many times. Other DNA sequences in the sample encode the same CDR3. The V and J genes are TRBV6-5 and TRBJ2-5, with 11 nucleotides matching TRBD2. Germline trimming cut 1 base from V and 4 bases from J; bases unmatched to any gene: 2. The length of the CDR3 is 15 residues. Germline V gene data show CDR1 as MNHEY and CDR2 as SVGAGI. CDR3 region: CASSYFGLAGETQYF. CDR3 nucleotides: TGTGCCAGCAGTTACTTCGGACTAGCGGGAGAGACCCAGTACTTC.

This clone was picked up one time. This chain connects TRBV25-1 to TRBJ2-1; 9 nucleotides line up with TRBD2. J gave up 4 bases and V 7 bases, and 5 bases lay outside the gene matches. CDR3 length equals 14 residues. Germline V gene sequence: CDR1 MGHDK, CDR2 SYGVNS. CDR3 nucleotide sequence: TGTGCCAGCATCCGAGCGGGGGGTTACAATGAGCAGTTCTTC. Protein: CASIRAGGYNEQFF. Filled out from reference TRBV25-1 and TRBJ2-1, the complete variable domain reads EADIYQTPRYLVIGTGKKITLECSQTMGHDKMYWYQQDPGMELHLIHYSYGVNSTEKGDLSSESTVSRIRTEHFPLTLESARPSHTSQYLCASIRAGGYNEQFFGPGTRLTVL.

In this sample, this clone turned up once. The rearrangement links TRBV18 to TRBJ1-4; no definite D call. This CDR3 region has 13 residues. Germline loops: CDR1 KGHSH, CDR2 LQKENI. V was clipped by 2 bases and J by 7 bases, with 8 bases between them. The CDR3 DNA reads TGTGCCAGCTCACCAGGGGAGAGTGAAAAACTGTTTTTT. Translation gives CASSPGESEKLFF.

The chain has TRBV10-3 and TRBJ2-5; 13 nucleotides line up with TRBD2. The CDR3 covers 20 residues. With 4 bases clipped from V and 2 bases from J, the junction kept 16 bases outside the gene matches. Looked up from germline, CDR1 is ENHRY and CDR2 is SYGVKD. The CDR3 region is CAISVGPATGLAGEQETQYF. The CDR3 DNA is TGTGCCATCAGTGTTGGGCCTGCTACCGGACTAGCGGGAGAACAAGAGACCCAGTACTTC.

J is TRBJ1-3 and V is TRBV6-5; D remains ambiguous. Trimming left V 0 bases short and J 6 bases short, with 12 bases between. The CDR3 has 15 amino acids. Germline CDR1 MNHEY, CDR2 SVGAGI. The CDR3 nucleotides read TGTGCCAGCAGTTACTCGATGCGGCCTCCAAACACCATATATTTT. Translation: CASSYSMRPPNTIYF.

CDR3 bases: TGTGCCAGCAGTTCCTCCCTGGCCGCGAACACCGGGGAGCTGTTTTTT. This encodes CASSSSLAANTGELFF. This sequence joins TRBV6-5 and TRBJ2-2; the D is unclear. Trimming took off 4 bases at V and 0 bases at J, with 12 bases between the two ends. Germline V CDR1 and CDR2: MNHEY, SVGAGI. The CDR3 contains 16 residues.

V usage is TRBV28 and J usage is TRBJ1-2; the D gene is possibly TRBD1 (5 bases). Germline V gives CDR1 MDHEN, CDR2 SYDVKM. V lost 8 bases and J lost 4, with 11 bases in between. The CDR3 consists of 12 residues. The CDR3 reads CASWGRGYGYTF. The CDR3, as DNA: TGTGCCAGCTGGGGTAGGGGCTATGGCTACACCTTC.

This clone was observed once. The chain uses TRBV18 and TRBJ2-7, with D unclear. Per germline, CDR1 KGHSH and CDR2 LQKENI. There are 12 residues in the CDR3. V dropped 6 bases and J dropped 0 bases, with 6 bases sitting between them. The CDR3 loop reads CASSGSSYEQYF. In DNA, the CDR3 is TGTGCCAGCTCCGGCAGCTCCTACGAGCAGTACTTC. The whole variable domain, filled in from reference TRBV18 and TRBJ2-7, reads NAGVMQNPRHLVRRRGQEARLRCSPMKGHSHVYWYRQLPEEGLKFMVYLQKENIIDESGMPKERFSAEFPKEGPSILRIQQVVRGDSAAYFCASSGSSYEQYFGPGTRLTVT.

The J gene is TRBJ2-7, the V gene TRBV10-2, with no clear D. The CDR3 is 12 residues long. Per germline, CDR1 WSHSY and CDR2 SAAADI. V dropped 0 bases and J dropped 2 bases, with 2 bases sitting between them. CDR3 sequence reads: CASSESTYEQYF. DNA for the CDR3: TGCGCCAGCAGTGAGTCCACCTACGAGCAGTACTTC.